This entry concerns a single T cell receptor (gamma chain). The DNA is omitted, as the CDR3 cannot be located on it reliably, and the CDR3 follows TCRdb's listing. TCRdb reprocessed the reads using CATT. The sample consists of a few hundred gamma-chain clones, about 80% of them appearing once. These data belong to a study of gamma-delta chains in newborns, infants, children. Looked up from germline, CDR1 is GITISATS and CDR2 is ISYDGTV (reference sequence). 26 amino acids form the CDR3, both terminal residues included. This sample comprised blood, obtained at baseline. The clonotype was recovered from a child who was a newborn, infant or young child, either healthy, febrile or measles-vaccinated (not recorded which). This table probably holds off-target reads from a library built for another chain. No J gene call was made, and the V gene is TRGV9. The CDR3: CACDTWGIPSSWDTRQMFFGTGIKLF.